What follows is one T cell receptor (beta chain) and its context. As yet, its antigen is unknown. Repertoires were generated with immunoSEQ multiplex PCR, while TCRdb's copy carries only in-frame clones and drops some. The sample contains about 98,000 clones, more than 90% of which appear only once. This CDR3 spans 13 amino acids. Germline CDR1 reads SEHNR; CDR2 reads FQNEAQ (reference sequence). Trimming took 6 bases from V and 1 from J, leaving 9 bases between them. No neoadjuvant therapy was given to the selected pancreatic ductal adenocarcinoma patients before their surgery. This record belongs to a study of T cells in pancreatic ductal adenocarcinoma. Regarding the study as a whole: Blood had more productive templates and about 7.9-fold more unique clonotypes than tumor.

This chain links TRBV7-9 with TRBJ1-1, with D possibly matching TRBD1 (5 bases). This sequence originates from a human donor with pancreatic ductal adenocarcinoma. Sequenced material: PBMCs. CDR3 residues: CASSPQANTEAFF. The CDR3 DNA reads as TGTGCCAGCAGTCCACAGGCGAACACTGAAGCTTTCTTT.